The clone carrying this T cell receptor beta chain occurred a few times. Its antigen remains unidentified. The entry originates in a study of cytomegalovirus exposure and HLA in healthy donors. Findings and caveats of the study: Later analysis showed TCR association rates varying by HLA locus, highest for DRB1 and lowest for HLA-C. The CMV antigen specificity of a few CMV-associated chains was confirmed through in vitro analysis. Accurate HLA-A and HLA-B prediction from TCR beta sequences was reported for most subjects. A later analysis linked a missense DCLRE1C variant to TCR beta V- and J-gene trimming.

Both 60 Vbeta primers and 13 Jbeta primers went into the PCR. The method was immunoSEQ multiplex PCR; TCRdb's version includes in-frame clones alone and lacks a portion of them. This table has fewer than 250,000 clones, 65% to 85% appearing once. Per the germline V gene, CDR1 is SEHNR and CDR2 is FQNEAQ (reference sequence). CDR3 length: 13 amino acids. Trimming pared 2 bases from V and 6 bases from J, leaving 10 bases between. The sequencing sample was made of PBMCs. This clonotype originated in a man between 25 and 39 years old in good health and CMV-seronegative. This chain links TRBV7-9 with TRBJ1-1; maybe TRBD1 (5 bases). The CDR3 sequence is CASSLIGAAEAFF. Here the CDR3 DNA reads TGTGCCAGCAGCTTAATTGGGGCCGCTGAAGCTTTCTTT.